This T cell receptor (beta chain) was profiled in a study of CD8 T cells in Susac syndrome. CDR3 length: 16 amino acids. CDR1 and CDR2 from the germline V gene are LNHDA and SQIVND (reference sequence). The V end lost 8 bases, the J end lost 2 bases, and 18 bases lay between the germline ends. When the RNA was reverse transcribed, random hexamers were used with an input of roughly 0.45 to 1 ug. An immunoSEQ multiplex PCR generated amplified TCR beta CDR3 products spanning 54 Vbeta and 13 Jbeta. MiXCR, run by TCRdb on the immunoSEQ multiplex PCR reads, gives a single entry per CDR3 protein. Of hundreds of thousands of distinct CDR3 sequences detected, 95% to 97% appear once; the ten largest clones hold approximately 0.094%.

The V call is TRBV19, the J call TRBJ2-2; D gene unclear. The sequenced material came from CD4+ T cells from PBMCs. This sequence originates from a human donor with Susac syndrome. The CDR3 sequence: CASWDGLRTNTGELFF. CDR3 nucleotide sequence: TGTGCCAGTTGGGATGGGCTACGCACCAACACCGGGGAGCTGTTTTTT. The variable domain in full, with the rest retrieved from reference TRBV19 and TRBJ2-2, is DGGITQSPKYLFRKEGQNVTLSCEQNLNHDAMYWYRQDPGQGLRLIYYSQIVNDFQKGDIAEGYSVSREKKESFPLTVTSAQKNPTAFYLCASWDGLRTNTGELFFGEGSRLTVL.